Sequencing of this T cell receptor (beta chain) was carried out in a study of T cell responses to AZD1222 COVID-19 vaccine. Study outcomes and limitations: Spike was spanned by vaccine-associated CD4 TCRs, with dominance at 160-218 and 743-854. AZD1222 recipients seropositive at baseline numbered only five to seven. Spike-specific TCR breadth and depth rose after two AZD1222 doses.

With regard to this clone: Its target is not known.

Data came from immunoSEQ multiplex PCR; TCRdb stores just in-frame clones and leaves some out. This table has approximately 130,000 clones, nearly 95% appearing once. This receptor was identified in an adult in good health. This specimen was peripheral blood, taken on day 0 of AZD1222 vaccination.

CDR3 in amino acids: CASSQVYGGSNQPQHF. The CDR3 DNA is TGCGCCAGCAGCCAAGTTTACGGGGGGAGCAATCAGCCCCAGCATTTT. The chain links TRBV4-1 to TRBJ1-5; the D gene is possibly TRBD1 (5 bases). V was pared by 1 base and J by 1 base, with 11 bases between. Germline V gene data show CDR1 as MGHRA and CDR2 as YSYEKL. CDR3 length equals 16 residues.